Each of the 13 T cell receptor beta chains below was sequenced from the same sample in a study of regulatory T cells in long-lasting Graves disease. The time point is: newly diagnosed GD, antithyroid drugs for less than 3 months. PBMC RNA served as the TCR library source. Library construction for TCR beta used iRepertoire HTBI primers and Arm-PCR of CDR3 regions. A single record per CDR3 protein comes from TCRdb applying MiXCR to the multiplex PCR reads. The sample holds 500,000 or so distinct CDR3 sequences; approximately 14% are singletons and the top ten take approximately 15%. Another study also made use of these data, one on T cells in Graves' hyperthyroidism and ophthalmopathy.

This material consisted of peripheral blood mononuclear cells (PBMCs), taken at new diagnosis, from a patient treated with antithyroid drugs. These receptors came from a woman between 45 and 65 years old with Graves disease.

In its sample, this clonotype was seen many times. This chain uses TRBV11-2 with TRBJ2-7, with 7 bases that match TRBD2. The V gene's germline CDR1 is SGHAT and CDR2 FQNNGV. V dropped 4 bases and J dropped 4; count of bases not matched to a gene: 10. The CDR3 totals 15 residues. DNA for the CDR3: TGTGCCAGCAGCTCCCTGGGAGGGGTAGGTTACGAGCAGTACTTC. Translating it yields CASSSLGGVGYEQYF.

This clonotype was counted at least ten times. The chain carries TRBV20-1 and TRBJ1-1; D might be TRBD1 (5 bases). Germline values: CDR1 DFQATT, CDR2 SNEGSKA (reference sequence). Trimming stripped 6 bases from V and 5 bases from J, with 19 bases between. The CDR3 has 14 amino acids. The CDR3 region has the DNA TGCAGTGCCAACTTCGGGGGTTACCGGACTGAAGCTTTCTTT. It is translated as CSANFGGYRTEAFF.

This clonotype was counted at least ten times. This chain joins TRBV20-1 and TRBJ2-3, with 8 positions matching TRBD2. The CDR3 is 14 residues long. The germline V gene encodes CDR1 DFQATT and CDR2 SNEGSKA (reference sequence). The V segment lost 3 bases and the J segment 1 base; nucleotides outside the gene matches: 3. CDR3 DNA sequence: TGCAGTGCTAGTCCGACTAGCGGCACAGATACGCAGTATTTT. It specifies CSASPTSGTDTQYF.

Many counts were recorded for this clonotype. The CDR3 bases are TGTGCCAGCAGCTTTACAGGGGGCAGAGGTGAAGCTTTCTTT. This codes for CASSFTGGRGEAFF. The chain joins TRBV11-2 to TRBJ1-1; 9 bases map to TRBD1. Germline V gene sequence: CDR1 SGHAT, CDR2 FQNNGV. The CDR3 is 14 amino acids. J was trimmed by 7 bases and V by 3 bases; bases with no gene match: 6.

This clonotype has a count of ten or more. The J gene is TRBJ2-3, the V gene TRBV5-1, with D tentatively TRBD1 (5 bases). There are 16 residues in the CDR3. Germline assignment: CDR1 SGHRS and CDR2 YFSETQ. V lost 5 bases and J 0 bases, leaving 16 bases between the germline ends. CDR3: CASRPQGSTSTDTQYF. DNA of the CDR3: TGCGCCAGCAGACCTCAGGGCAGCACTAGCACAGATACGCAGTATTTT. Variable domain in full (rest from reference TRBV5-1 and TRBJ2-3): KAGVTQTPRYLIKTRGQQVTLSCSPISGHRSVSWYQQTPGQGLQFLFEYFSETQRNKGNFPGRFSGRQFSNSRSEMNVSTLELGDSALYLCASRPQGSTSTDTQYFGPGTRLTVL.

This clonotype has a count of ten or more. The rearrangement joins TRBV7-2 to TRBJ2-5, with 12 bases aligning to TRBD2. CDR1 is SGHTA, CDR2 FQGNSA, per germline. This CDR3 contains 16 residues. V shed 1 base, J shed 5 bases, and the junction held 5 bases outside the gene matches. CDR3 nucleotide sequence: TGTGCCAGCAGCTTAGGGAGACTAGCGGGAGTTGAGACCCAGTACTTC. This translates into CASSLGRLAGVETQYF.

This clonotype appeared a few times. The gene calls are TRBV19 and TRBJ2-1; a possible D gene is TRBD2 (6 bases). The germline V gene encodes CDR1 LNHDA and CDR2 SQIVND (reference sequence). The V gene lost 7 bases and the J gene lost 2 bases, with 12 bases spanning the gap. The CDR3 covers 14 residues. CDR3 region: CASNGGNTYNEQFF. The CDR3 nucleotides are TGTGCCAGTAACGGCGGGAATACCTACAATGAGCAGTTCTTC.

This clonotype was recorded at least ten times. This chain joins TRBV30 and TRBJ2-1; tentative D call: TRBD1 (6 bases). V was cut by 6 bases and J by 10 bases, with 13 bases left in between. The CDR3 contains 11 residues. The germline V gene encodes CDR1 GTSNPN and CDR2 SVGIG (reference sequence). The CDR3 DNA reads TGTGCCTGTAAAACCGGGACAGAGCAGTTCTTC. It is translated as CACKTGTEQFF.

The J gene is TRBJ2-7, the V gene TRBV28; possibly TRBD1 for D (6 bases). CDR1 and CDR2 from the germline V gene are MDHEN and SYDVKM. Trimming left V 6 bases short and J 0 bases short, with 15 bases between. The CDR3 extends over 15 amino acids. CDR3 DNA: TGTGCCAGCAGCCCTACAGGGAGAGGCTCCTACGAGCAGTACTTC. It encodes CASSPTGRGSYEQYF.

This clonotype showed up many times. CDR3 in amino acids: CASSRITGGYSSYEQYF. The CDR3 DNA is TGTGCCAGCAGTCGAATTACAGGGGGCTACAGCTCCTACGAGCAGTACTTC. The gene calls are TRBV12-3 or TRBV12-4 and TRBJ2-7, with TRBD1 identical over 9 bases. The CDR3 sequence is 17 residues long. V dropped 5 bases and J dropped 0; count of bases not matched to a gene: 11.

This chain uses TRBV4-1 with TRBJ2-5; 11 positions agree with TRBD2. This CDR3 region has 14 residues. Germline V gives CDR1 MGHRA, CDR2 YSYEKL. Trimming cost V 5 bases and J 3 bases; bases outside gene matches: 2. In DNA form, the CDR3 reads TGCGCCAGCAGCGGGACTAGCGGCGAAGAGACCCAGTACTTC. It yields the protein CASSGTSGEETQYF.

The rearrangement uses TRBV12-3 or TRBV12-4 and TRBJ2-3, with 8 nucleotides matching TRBD2. V shed 0 bases, J shed 9 bases, and the junction held 8 bases outside the gene matches. CDR3 size: 15 residues. CDR3 DNA: TGTGCCAGCAGTTTAGCCCGGGGGGGCTCAAACACGCAGTATTTT. This codes for CASSLARGGSNTQYF.

This clonotype was detected many times. The chain couples TRBV6-2 or TRBV6-3 to TRBJ2-5; a possible D gene is TRBD1 (7 bases). Germline V gene lookup returns CDR1 MNHEY and CDR2 SVGEGT. Trimming left V 8 bases short and J 5 bases short, with 18 bases between. This CDR3 has 14 amino acids. As DNA, the CDR3 is TGTGCCAGCTATCGAGAGGCAGGGGGGGAGACCCAGTACTTC. Its translation: CASYREAGGETQYF.